This TCR beta chain originates from a study of T cell responses to AZD1222 COVID-19 vaccine. V gave up 3 bases and J gave up 8 bases, with 15 bases separating them. Germline V CDR1 and CDR2: SGDLS, YYNGEE. The CDR3 is made up of 14 amino acids. Details on this clone: Its antigen is currently unknown.

The table came from immunoSEQ multiplex PCR; TCRdb's copy has only in-frame clones and leaves some out. This sample has more than 50,000 clones, with approximately 85% found just once. Study-wide findings and caveats: Researchers report vaccine-associated CD4 TCRs spanning spike, with dominance at 160-218 and 743-854.

Here the sequenced sample was peripheral blood, taken on day 0 of MenACWY control vaccination. The chain recombines TRBV9 with TRBJ2-1; D tentatively reads TRBD1 or TRBD2 (6 bases each). The source is an adult in good health. The CDR3 DNA reads as TGTGCCAGCAGCGGGGGACTGGGGGGCCATGAGCAGTTCTTC. Its protein is CASSGGLGGHEQFF. The entire variable domain, with the rest obtained from reference TRBV9 and TRBJ2-1, is as follows: DSGVTQTPKHLITATGQRVTLRCSPRSGDLSVYWYQQSLDQGLQFLIQYYNGEERAKGNILERFSAQQFPDLHSELNLSSLELGDSALYFCASSGGLGGHEQFFGPGTRLTVL.